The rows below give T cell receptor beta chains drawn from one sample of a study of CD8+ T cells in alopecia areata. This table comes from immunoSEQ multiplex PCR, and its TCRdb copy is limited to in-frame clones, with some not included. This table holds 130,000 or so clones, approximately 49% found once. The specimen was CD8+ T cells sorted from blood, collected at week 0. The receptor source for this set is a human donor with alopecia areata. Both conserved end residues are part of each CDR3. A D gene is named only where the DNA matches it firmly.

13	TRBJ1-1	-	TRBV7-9	CASSLRGSTEAFF
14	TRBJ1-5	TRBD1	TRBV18	CASSRGTGDQPQHF
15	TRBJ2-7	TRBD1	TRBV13	CASSYGQGYIDEQYF
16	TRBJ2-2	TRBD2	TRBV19	CASTPREEYWTGELFF
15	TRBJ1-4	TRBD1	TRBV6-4	CASSETATGNEKLFF
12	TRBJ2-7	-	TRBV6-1	CASTGQSYEQYF
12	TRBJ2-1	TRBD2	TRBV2	CAGLAAYNEQFF
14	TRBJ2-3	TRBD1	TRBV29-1	CSAAGQGNLDTQYF
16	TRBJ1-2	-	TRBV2	CASPEDDRGRGYGYTF
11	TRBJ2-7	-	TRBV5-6	CASSLGYEQYF
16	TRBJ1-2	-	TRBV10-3	CAISGYSGPRGDGYTF
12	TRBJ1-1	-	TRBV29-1	CSTRTRNTEAFF
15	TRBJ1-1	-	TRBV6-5	CASRPQGRMNTEAFF
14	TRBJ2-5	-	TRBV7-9	CASSTPGQVETQYF
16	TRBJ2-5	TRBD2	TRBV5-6	CASSLGLAGARSTQYF
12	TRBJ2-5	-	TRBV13	CASSLAGETQYF
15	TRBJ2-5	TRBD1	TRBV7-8	CASSLRPGQGKAQYF
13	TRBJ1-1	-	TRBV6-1	CASSEQGDTEAFF
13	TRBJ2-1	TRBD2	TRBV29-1	CSVAGGPFHEQFF
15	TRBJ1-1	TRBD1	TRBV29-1	CSVYSEQGASTEAFF
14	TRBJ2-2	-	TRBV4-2	CASSPGQNTGELFF
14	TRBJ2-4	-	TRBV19	CASSATLEGFTFNF
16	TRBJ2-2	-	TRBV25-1	CASSEFNGEDTGELFF
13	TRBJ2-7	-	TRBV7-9	CASNRDTAYEQYF
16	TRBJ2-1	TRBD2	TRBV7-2	CASSSLLAGEYNEQFF
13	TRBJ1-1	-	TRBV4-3	CASSQEGVTEAFF
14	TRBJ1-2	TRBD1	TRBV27	CASSIQGSNYGYTF
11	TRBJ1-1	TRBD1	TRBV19	CASLTGTEAFF
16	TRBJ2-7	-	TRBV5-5	CASSPSGGPSVYEQYF
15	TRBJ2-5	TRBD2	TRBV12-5	CASGLTSGGQETQYF
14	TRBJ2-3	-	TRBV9	CASSVSGSTDTQYF
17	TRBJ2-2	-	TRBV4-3	CASSQGWAGSNTGELFF
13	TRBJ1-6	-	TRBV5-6	CASSFGNNSPLHF
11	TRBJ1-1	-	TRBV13	CASRTSPEAFF
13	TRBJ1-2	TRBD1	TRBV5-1	CASSGTGEWGYTF
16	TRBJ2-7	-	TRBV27	CASRTTATDTSYEQYF
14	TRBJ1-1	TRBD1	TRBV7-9	CASSLVTGGTEAFF
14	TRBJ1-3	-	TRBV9	CASSVEDAGNTIYF
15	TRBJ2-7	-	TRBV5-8	CASSLFQSNYYEQYF
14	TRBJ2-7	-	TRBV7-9	CASSLGPPAYEQYF
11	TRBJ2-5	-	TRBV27	CATWEFETQYF
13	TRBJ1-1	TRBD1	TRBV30	CAWGTGMNTEAFF
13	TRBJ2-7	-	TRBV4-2	CASSQVISYEQYF
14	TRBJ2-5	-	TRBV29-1	CSVDSGENQETQYF
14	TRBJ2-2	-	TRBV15	CATSRTENTGELFF
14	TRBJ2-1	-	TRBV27	CASSFLGPGNEQFF
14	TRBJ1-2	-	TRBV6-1	CASSGGQRFYGYTF
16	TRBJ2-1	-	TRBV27	CASSPQQDLGGNEQFF